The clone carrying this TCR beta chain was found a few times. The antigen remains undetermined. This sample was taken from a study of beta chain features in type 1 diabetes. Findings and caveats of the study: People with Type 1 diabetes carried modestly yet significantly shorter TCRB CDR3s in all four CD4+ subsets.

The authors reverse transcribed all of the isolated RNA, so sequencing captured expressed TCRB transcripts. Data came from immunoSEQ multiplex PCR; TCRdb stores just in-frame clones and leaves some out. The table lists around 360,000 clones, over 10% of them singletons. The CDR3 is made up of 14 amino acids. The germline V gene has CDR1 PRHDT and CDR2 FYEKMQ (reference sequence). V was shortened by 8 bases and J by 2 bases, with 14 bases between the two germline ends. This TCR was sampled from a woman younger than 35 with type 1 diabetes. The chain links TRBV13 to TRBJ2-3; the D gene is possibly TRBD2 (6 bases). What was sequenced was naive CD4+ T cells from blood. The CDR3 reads CASGGEYYTDTQYF. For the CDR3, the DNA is TGTGCCAGCGGCGGGGAATACTACACAGATACGCAGTATTTT.